These 29 T cell receptor beta chains share one sample of origin, sequenced in a study of spatial heterogeneity in lung cancer. Study-wide points: Counts of expanded alpha and beta TCRs within tumors tracked the tumor nonsynonymous mutation count.

Described time point: sample taken at primary tumor resection. One entry per CDR3 protein, called by TCRdb with MiXCR from the 5' RACE reads. The sample lists under 12,000 distinct CDR3 sequences, more than 4% seen once, with under 15% in the top ten. Their specific antigens are unknown. The specimen comprised lung tumor tissue, sampled at surgery. Every receptor here comes from a male donor with early-stage non-small cell lung cancer.

This clonotype was observed many times. A library prepared for alpha chains yielded this beta chain as an off-target read; its size is of little meaning. The J gene is TRBJ1-3, the V gene TRBV20-1; D not certain. This CDR3 has 13 amino acids. V lost 2 bases and J lost 2, with 7 bases in between. Germline V gene data show CDR1 as DFQATT and CDR2 as SNEGSKA (reference sequence). Written as DNA, the CDR3 is TGCAGTGCTAGACATGGGGCTGGAAACACCATATATTTT. Its protein is CSARHGAGNTIYF.

This clonotype appeared many times. This beta chain represents an off-target read in a library built for alpha chains; its size is of limited meaning. The CDR3 DNA reads TGTGCCAGCAGCGCCTACTCAGGGGTAGCTAATTCACCCCTCCACTTT. The encoded protein is CASSAYSGVANSPLHF. The chain has TRBV7-9 and TRBJ1-6; D possibly corresponds to TRBD1 (6 bases). The germline V gene has CDR1 SEHNR and CDR2 FQNEAQ (reference sequence). The germline V and J ends were trimmed by 5 bases and 6 bases, with 17 bases remaining between them. This CDR3 contains 16 residues.

This clonotype was detected many times. This beta chain is off target for a library built for alpha chains, so its abundance means little. The chain has TRBV12-3 or TRBV12-4 and TRBJ2-1; perhaps TRBD1 as D (7 bases). Trimming took off 1 base at V and 9 bases at J, with 13 bases between the two ends. This CDR3 comprises 14 residues. The chain's CDR3 is CASSLGRGTVEQFF. CDR3 sequence (DNA): TGTGCCAGCAGTTTAGGCCGGGGGACAGTTGAGCAGTTCTTC.

This clonotype was counted at least ten times. A library prepared for alpha chains yielded this beta chain as an off-target read; its size is of little meaning. The genes are TRBV25-1 and TRBJ1-1; D is unresolved. The V and J ends lost 3 bases and 4 bases respectively, with 6 bases between them. The V gene's germline CDR1 is MGHDK and CDR2 SYGVNS. This CDR3 is 12 amino acids long. CDR3 loop: CASSDVPTEAFF. The CDR3 coding sequence is TGTGCCAGCAGTGACGTCCCCACTGAAGCTTTCTTT.

Within the sample, this clonotype is medium-sized. Within a library made for alpha chains, this beta chain is off target, and its count is uninformative. The chain couples TRBV5-6 to TRBJ2-2, with D tentatively TRBD1 (7 bases). From germline, CDR1 is SGHDT and CDR2 YYEEEE. The CDR3 has 17 amino acids. Trimming stripped 0 bases from V and 7 bases from J, with 19 bases between. CDR3 sequence: CASSLDRGTRDSGELFF. The CDR3 DNA sequence: TGTGCCAGCAGCTTGGATCGGGGGACAAGGGACAGCGGGGAGCTGTTTTTT.

Only a few counts were recorded for this clonotype. Because the library targeted alpha chains, this beta chain is an off-target read whose size means little. The rearrangement uses TRBV24-1 and TRBJ2-5, with unresolved D. Germline V gives CDR1 KGHDR, CDR2 SFDVKD. CDR3 length: 13 amino acids. V was pared by 4 bases and J by 4 bases, with 9 bases between. CDR3 amino acids: CATSDPFPETQYF. The CDR3 nucleotides are TGTGCCACCAGTGACCCCTTCCCAGAGACCCAGTACTTC.

Many counts were recorded for this clonotype. This beta chain appears as a stray read in a library generated for alpha chains; its size is not informative. This chain links TRBV28 with TRBJ2-2; D is perhaps TRBD1 (6 bases). CDR1 MDHEN and CDR2 SYDVKM come from the germline V gene. The length of the CDR3 is 15 residues. V was clipped by 8 bases and J by 1 base, with 14 bases between them. CDR3 nucleotide sequence: TGTGCCAGCCTTCAGGGGAGTATGAACACCGGGGAGCTGTTTTTT. Its translation is CASLQGSMNTGELFF.

This clonotype was counted at least ten times. Being off target in a library aimed at alpha chains, this beta chain has a size of little meaning. V gene TRBV2 combines with J gene TRBJ2-3, with TRBD2 matching over 9 bases. Germline V gives CDR1 SNHLY, CDR2 FYNNEI. V shed 7 bases and J 4 bases; nucleotides not matched to a gene: 9. The CDR3 has 15 residues. CDR3 protein: CASTLRLAGSDTQYF. In nucleotides, the CDR3 is TGTGCCAGCACCCTCCGGCTAGCGGGATCAGATACGCAGTATTTT.

As to this clonotype: Within a library made for alpha chains, this beta chain is off target, and its count is uninformative. The chain links TRBV27 to TRBJ2-6, with a possible D match to TRBD1 (6 bases). From germline, CDR1 is MNHEY and CDR2 SMNVEV (reference sequence). The CDR3 runs 16 residues. Trimming shortened V by 5 bases and J by 0 bases, and 11 bases separated the two germline ends. The CDR3 loop reads CASSTRQASGANVLTF. CDR3 nucleotides: TGTGCCAGCAGTACCCGACAGGCCTCTGGGGCCAACGTCCTGACTTTC.

This clonotype was recorded at least ten times. This beta chain is an unintended read in a library built for alpha chains; its size means little. The rearrangement links TRBV28 to TRBJ2-5; TRBD1 aligns across 8 bases. The V gene's germline CDR1 is MDHEN and CDR2 SYDVKM. Trimming removed 4 bases from V and 4 bases from J; junction bases left unmatched: 17. There are 18 residues in the CDR3. The CDR3 DNA reads TGTGCCAGCAGTTCCGGACAGGGCAGAACGTTAGGTCGAGAGACCCAGTACTTC. Translated: CASSSGQGRTLGRETQYF.

This clonotype was observed many times. The library was designed around alpha chains, so this beta chain is a stray read whose abundance carries little weight. The V call is TRBV19, the J call TRBJ1-2; D remains ambiguous. The CDR3 sequence is 16 residues long. The ends were cut back, 4 bases at V and 2 bases at J, with 17 bases in the middle. Germline lookup yields CDR1 LNHDA and CDR2 SQIVND (reference sequence). In DNA form, the CDR3 reads TGTGCCAGTAGTAACCCCGGAAGGGCCTTAAACTATGGCTACACCTTC. This sequence encodes CASSNPGRALNYGYTF.

By sample fraction, this clonotype is medium-sized. The library was prepared for alpha chains; this beta chain is a stray read, so its frequency means little. The gene calls are TRBV10-2 and TRBJ2-1; D might be TRBD1 (5 bases). The germline V gene has CDR1 WSHSY and CDR2 SAAADI. Trimming took 2 bases from V and 10 from J, leaving 9 bases between them. The CDR3 length is 12 residues. This CDR3 is CASSEPDREQFF. CDR3 in DNA: TGCGCCAGCAGTGAGCCCGACAGAGAGCAGTTCTTC.

This clonotype was counted many times. This beta chain turned up in a library designed for alpha chains; as an off-target read, its abundance says little. The chain carries TRBV28 and TRBJ1-6; a possible D gene is TRBD1 (6 bases). The germline V and J ends were trimmed by 6 bases and 7 bases, with 13 bases remaining between them. Per the germline V gene, CDR1 is MDHEN and CDR2 is SYDVKM. This CDR3 contains 14 residues. CDR3 bases: TGTGCCAGCAGGGAGGGGGTCCTGAATTCACCCCTCCACTTT. Residues: CASREGVLNSPLHF.

This clonotype was seen ten or more times. This beta chain is an unintended read in a library built for alpha chains; its size means little. This rearrangement joins TRBV19 to TRBJ1-6, with D perhaps matching TRBD1 (6 bases). Germline CDR1 and CDR2: LNHDA and SQIVND (reference sequence). Trimming cost V 3 bases and J 6 bases, with 18 bases left between them. The CDR3 has 17 amino acids. CDR3 DNA: TGTGCCAGTAGTATGGGGCGACAGGCCTCTGTTAATTCACCCCTCCACTTT. Translated, it gives CASSMGRQASVNSPLHF.

In this sample, this clonotype turned up many times. The library was prepared for alpha chains; this beta chain is a stray read, so its frequency means little. V gene TRBV7-8 combines with J gene TRBJ1-4; D may be TRBD1 (6 bases). Per the germline V gene, CDR1 is SGHVS and CDR2 is FQNEAQ. The V end lost 5 bases, the J end lost 7 bases, and 14 bases lay between the germline ends. The CDR3 runs 14 residues. This CDR3 reads CASSRRGAGEKLFF. In DNA form, the CDR3 reads TGTGCCAGCAGCCGTCGGGGGGCCGGTGAAAAACTGTTTTTT.

In this sample, this clonotype turned up many times. Because the library targeted alpha chains, this beta chain is an off-target read whose size means little. The V call is TRBV5-1, the J call TRBJ1-1; D ambiguous. CDR1 and CDR2 from the germline V gene are SGHRS and YFSETQ. V gave up 4 bases and J gave up 4 bases, with 11 bases separating them. The CDR3 runs to 13 residues. The CDR3 loop reads CASSGVGSTEAFF. DNA for the CDR3: TGCGCCAGCAGCGGCGTGGGTAGCACTGAAGCTTTCTTT.

Many counts were recorded for this clonotype. This beta chain came through as a stray read in a library set up for alpha chains, and its size says little. The V gene is TRBV18, the J gene TRBJ2-7, with D tentatively TRBD2 (6 bases). This CDR3 is 13 amino acids long. Trimming took 5 bases from V and 0 from J, leaving 8 bases between them. Germline CDR1 and CDR2: KGHSH and LQKENI. The CDR3 coding sequence is TGTGCCAGCTCAGGGGGGAGCTCCTACGAGCAGTACTTC. The encoded protein is CASSGGSSYEQYF.

This clonotype was observed at least ten times. This beta chain came through as a stray read in a library set up for alpha chains, and its size says little. V usage is TRBV12-3 or TRBV12-4 and J usage is TRBJ2-4, with 10 bases lining up with TRBD1. V lost 5 bases, J lost 8 bases, and 9 bases stayed unmatched. The CDR3 contains 15 residues. The CDR3: CASSPRTGGGDIQYF. In nucleotides, the CDR3 is TGTGCCAGCAGTCCCCGGACAGGGGGTGGAGACATTCAGTACTTC.

For this clonotype: Little can be read into the size of this beta chain, an off-target read in a library designed for alpha chains. V is TRBV20-1 and J is TRBJ2-7; 12 nucleotides line up with TRBD1. Germline-derived CDR1 and CDR2 are DFQATT and SNEGSKA (reference sequence). The CDR3 extends over 15 amino acids. Trimming at V came to 6 bases and at J to 0 bases, leaving 6 bases not matched to a gene. This CDR3 reads CSAGGTGGYSYEQYF. In DNA, the CDR3 is TGCAGTGCCGGAGGGACAGGGGGCTACTCCTACGAGCAGTACTTC.

Ten or more counts support this clonotype. This beta chain turned up in a library designed for alpha chains; as an off-target read, its abundance says little. This chain connects TRBV5-1 to TRBJ1-1; D remains ambiguous. V gave up 2 bases and J gave up 2 bases, with 10 bases separating them. This CDR3 region has 14 residues. Germline-derived CDR1 and CDR2 are SGHRS and YFSETQ. The CDR3 bases are TGCGCCAGCAGCTTCCCGGGCCTCAACACTGAAGCTTTCTTT. Translating it yields CASSFPGLNTEAFF.

This clonotype is classed as large. Because the library targeted alpha chains, this beta chain is an off-target read whose size means little. The rearrangement joins TRBV29-1 to TRBJ1-2; D unresolved. V shed 3 bases and J shed 1 base, with 6 bases lying between them. Germline assignment: CDR1 SQVTM and CDR2 ANQGSEA. This CDR3 has 12 amino acids. The DNA of the CDR3 is TGCAGCGTTGAGGCGAATAACTATGGCTACACCTTC. It yields the protein CSVEANNYGYTF.

At least ten counts were recorded for this clonotype. Being off target in a library aimed at alpha chains, this beta chain has a size of little meaning. This chain uses TRBV6-5 with TRBJ1-1, with TRBD1 matching 7 bases. Per the germline V gene, CDR1 is MNHEY and CDR2 is SVGAGI. The J segment lost 10 bases and the V segment lost 10 bases, leaving 18 bases of the junction unmatched. This CDR3 region has 14 residues. CDR3 coding DNA: TGTGCCACCACGACAATCACACAGGGGCGGGTAGCTTTCTTT. It specifies CATTTITQGRVAFF.

This clonotype has ten or more counts. Since it is a stray read in a library aimed at alpha chains, this beta chain has a size that is not meaningful. The chain employs TRBV21-1 and TRBJ2-1; the table names TRBD2, a call not compared with the DNA. TRBV21-1 is tagged as a pseudogene. This CDR3 contains 19 residues. The CDR3 DNA reads as TGTGCCAGCAGCGCGATCCCGGGACTAGCGGGGGGGCAGGACAATGAGCAGTTCTTC. It codes for CASSAIPGLAGGQDNEQFF.

Only a few counts were recorded for this clonotype. Being off target in a library aimed at alpha chains, this beta chain has a size of little meaning. The chain links TRBV4-1 to TRBJ2-7, with 7 bases identical to TRBD1. V lost 4 bases and J lost 2; bases outside the gene matches: 5. Germline CDR1 is MGHRA and CDR2 is YSYEKL. CDR3 size: 14 residues. CDR3 sequence (DNA): TGCGCCAGCAGCCGTCAGACAGGGCCCTACGAGCAGTACTTC. Its translation is CASSRQTGPYEQYF.

This clonotype is labeled as medium-sized. The library was designed around alpha chains, so this beta chain is a stray read whose abundance carries little weight. V is TRBV19 and J is TRBJ2-2, with 7 bases that match TRBD1. Trimming at V came to 5 bases and at J to 0 bases, leaving 3 bases not matched to a gene. This CDR3 is 15 amino acids long. Germline V gene sequence: CDR1 LNHDA, CDR2 SQIVND (reference sequence). The CDR3: CASSVGTANTGELFF. CDR3 coding DNA: TGTGCCAGTAGTGTGGGGACAGCGAACACCGGGGAGCTGTTTTTT. Variable domain in full (rest from reference TRBV19 and TRBJ2-2): DGGITQSPKYLFRKEGQNVTLSCEQNLNHDAMYWYRQDPGQGLRLIYYSQIVNDFQKGDIAEGYSVSREKKESFPLTVTSAQKNPTAFYLCASSVGTANTGELFFGEGSRLTVL.

This clonotype was seen ten or more times. Because this beta chain is a stray read in a library intended to capture alpha chains, its abundance should not be given much weight. This chain's CDR3 is CSANLMDFNYGYTF. DNA for the CDR3: TGCAGTGCTAATTTAATGGACTTTAACTATGGCTACACCTTC. This chain connects TRBV20-1 to TRBJ1-2; D is unresolved. There are 14 residues in the CDR3. Germline V gene sequence: CDR1 DFQATT, CDR2 SNEGSKA (reference sequence). The V end lost 4 bases, the J end lost 1 base, and 13 bases lay between the germline ends.

This clonotype was observed many times. Little can be read into the size of this beta chain, an off-target read in a library designed for alpha chains. The genes are TRBV2 and TRBJ2-3; 8 positions match TRBD2. Per germline, CDR1 SNHLY and CDR2 FYNNEI. With V trimmed by 7 bases and J by 2 bases, 8 bases remained unmatched. The CDR3 extends over 15 amino acids. This chain's CDR3 is CASTRSGGFTDTQYF. DNA of the CDR3: TGTGCCAGCACCCGGAGCGGGGGCTTCACAGATACGCAGTATTTT. Full variable domain (missing parts from reference TRBV2 and TRBJ2-3): EPEVTQTPSHQVTQMGQEVILRCVPISNHLYFYWYRQILGQKVEFLVSFYNNEISEKSEIFDDQFSVERPDGSNFTLKIRSTKLEDSAMYFCASTRSGGFTDTQYFGPGTRLTVL.

This clonotype came up a few times. This beta chain is off target for a library built for alpha chains, so its abundance means little. The chain links TRBV11-2 to TRBJ2-3; 12 bases fit TRBD2. Germline V gene data show CDR1 as SGHAT and CDR2 as FQNNGV. V lost 3 bases and J lost 2; bases outside the gene matches: 6. The CDR3 is made up of 17 amino acids. The CDR3 is CASSLRLAGDLTDTQYF. The CDR3 bases are TGTGCCAGCAGCTTGAGACTAGCGGGAGACCTCACAGATACGCAGTATTTT. Drawing the rest from reference TRBV11-2 and TRBJ2-3, the complete variable domain is EAGVAQSPRYKIIEKRQSVAFWCNPISGHATLYWYQQILGQGPKLLIQFQNNGVVDDSQLPKDRFSAERLKGVDSTLKIQPAKLEDSAVYLCASSLRLAGDLTDTQYFGPGTRLTVL.

In this sample, this clonotype turned up many times. This beta chain represents an off-target read in a library built for alpha chains; its size is of limited meaning. This sequence joins TRBV20-1 and TRBJ1-5; the D gene is possibly TRBD1 (6 bases). This CDR3 is 14 amino acids long. Per germline, CDR1 DFQATT and CDR2 SNEGSKA (reference sequence). Trimming took off 1 base at V and 5 bases at J, with 12 bases between the two ends. CDR3 region: CSARGAGGDQPQHF. As DNA, the CDR3 is TGCAGTGCTAGAGGGGCGGGGGGCGATCAGCCCCAGCATTTT.